The 31 T cell receptor beta chains given below trace back to one sample, sequenced in a study of cytomegalovirus exposure and HLA in healthy donors. PCR involved 60 Vbeta and 13 Jbeta primers. This table comes from immunoSEQ multiplex PCR, and its TCRdb copy is limited to in-frame clones, with some not included. The sample records around 130,000 clones, under 85% being singletons. The specimen was PBMCs. The receptors shown here come from a boy between 10 and 17 years old in good health and CMV-seronegative.

The genes are TRBV7-8 and TRBJ1-5; no definite D call. The germline gives CDR1 SGHVS, CDR2 FQNEAQ. This CDR3 region has 15 residues. V was cut by 5 bases and J by 3 bases, with 14 bases left in between. This CDR3 is CASSLAGSINQPQHF. The CDR3 bases are TGTGCCAGCAGCCTCGCCGGGAGCATCAATCAGCCCCAGCATTTT.

The CDR3 region is CASSIGVSSGYTF. The CDR3 DNA reads TGTGCCAGCAGCATAGGGGTTTCAAGTGGCTACACCTTC. This chain connects TRBV7-3 to TRBJ1-2; possibly TRBD1 for D (5 bases). The germline V gene has CDR1 SGHTA and CDR2 FQGTGA. There are 13 residues in the CDR3. V lost 5 bases and J 7 bases, leaving 14 bases between the germline ends.

J is TRBJ2-1 and V is TRBV7-2; 10 nucleotides match TRBD2. V shed 0 bases and J 4 bases; nucleotides not matched to a gene: 0. The CDR3 sequence is 15 residues long. In germline, CDR1 is SGHTA, CDR2 FQGNSA. The CDR3 DNA reads TGTGCCAGCAGCTTAGCACTAGCGGGATACAATGAGCAGTTCTTC. This translates into CASSLALAGYNEQFF.

With respect to this clone: The junction does not match germline at one end; this may be a read error. V usage is TRBV5-4 and J usage is TRBJ1-2; TRBD1 might be the D (6 bases). Germline V gene data show CDR1 as SGHNT and CDR2 as YYREEE (reference sequence). The CDR3 loop spans 12 amino acids. For the CDR3, the DNA is TGTGCCAGCAGCTCGGACAGCTATGGCTACCCCTTC. Its translation: CASSSDSYGYPF. The entire variable domain, with the rest obtained from reference TRBV5-4 and TRBJ1-2, is as follows: ETGVTQSPTHLIKTRGQQVTLRCSSQSGHNTVSWYQQALGQGPQFIFQYYREEENGRGNFPPRFSGLQFPNYSSELNVNALELDDSALYLCASSSDSYGYPFGSGTRLTVV.

The rearrangement joins TRBV6-6 to TRBJ2-4; weak D call: TRBD1 (6 bases). The germline gives CDR1 MNHNY, CDR2 SVGAGI (reference sequence). This CDR3 region has 15 residues. V was pared by 3 bases and J by 5 bases, with 14 bases between. CDR3 region: CASSYPGTRENIQYF. CDR3 sequence (DNA): TGTGCCAGCAGTTATCCCGGGACAAGAGAAAACATTCAGTACTTC.

The V and J genes are TRBV5-6 and TRBJ2-5; possible D gene TRBD2, 5 bases. The closer fit of TRBJ2-7 to the DNA end suggests the J call may be wrong. CDR1 SGHDT and CDR2 YYEEEE come from the germline V gene. The CDR3 length is 14 residues. DNA for the CDR3: TGTGCCAGCAGCTTTGGAGGAGGCTCCTACGAGCAGTACTTC. Protein: CASSFGGGSYEQYF.

The chain's CDR3 is CASSLDSVHQPQHF. DNA of the CDR3: TGTGCCAGCAGCCTCGACAGTGTGCATCAGCCCCAGCATTTT. The V and J genes are TRBV7-9 and TRBJ1-5; possible D gene TRBD1, 5 bases. Germline V gene lookup returns CDR1 SEHNR and CDR2 FQNEAQ (reference sequence). V was cut by 5 bases and J by 5 bases, with 13 bases left in between. The CDR3 runs to 14 residues.

This rearrangement joins TRBV7-9 to TRBJ2-2; a weak D match, TRBD2 (6 bases). Germline V CDR1 and CDR2: SEHNR, FQNEAQ (reference sequence). This CDR3 has 16 residues. Between the trimmed V and J ends, which lost 5 bases and 4 bases, there was a span of 17 bases. The CDR3 protein is CASSINGGPTTGELFF. DNA for the CDR3: TGTGCCAGCAGCATAAACGGGGGACCGACCACCGGGGAGCTGTTTTTT.

V and J are TRBV2 and TRBJ1-2; possibly TRBD1 for D (5 bases). The V gene's germline CDR1 is SNHLY and CDR2 FYNNEI. The CDR3 contains 13 residues. V lost 6 bases and J 1 base, leaving 9 bases between the germline ends. The CDR3 spells CASSETVNYGYTF. In DNA form, the CDR3 reads TGTGCCAGCAGCGAGACAGTTAACTATGGCTACACCTTC.

This clone was picked up one time. Other DNA sequences in the same sample also yield this CDR3. The CDR3: CASSVGDRSYEQYF. Here the CDR3 DNA reads TGTGCCAGCAGCGTAGGAGACAGGAGCTACGAGCAGTACTTC. V is TRBV9 and J is TRBJ2-7; maybe TRBD1 (6 bases). CDR1 SGDLS and CDR2 YYNGEE come from the germline V gene. V dropped 0 bases and J dropped 3 bases, with 10 bases sitting between them. The CDR3 is 14 amino acids.

In this sample, this clone turned up a few times. The chain is built from TRBV6-5 and TRBJ1-1, with 7 bases aligning to TRBD1. The V gene end was trimmed by 1 base and the J gene end by 11 bases; junction bases not matched to a gene: 10. Germline CDR1 MNHEY, CDR2 SVGAGI. This CDR3 has 14 amino acids. The CDR3 reads CASSYLPVTGAAFF. CDR3 nucleotide sequence: TGTGCCAGCAGTTACTTACCCGTAACAGGGGCCGCTTTCTTT.

The rearrangement links TRBV23-1 to TRBJ1-1; possible D gene TRBD1, 5 bases. TRBV23-1 is noted as an ORF with a role that remains uncertain. V gave up 6 bases and J gave up 1 base, with 9 bases separating them. The CDR3 runs 13 residues. This chain's CDR3 is CASSLGGNTEAFF. Written as DNA, the CDR3 is TGCGCCAGCAGCCTGGGGGGGAACACTGAAGCTTTCTTT.

The V call is TRBV7-2, the J call TRBJ2-1, with 8 bases fitting TRBD1. This CDR3 has 14 amino acids. Germline assignment: CDR1 SGHTA and CDR2 FQGNSA. With 6 bases clipped from V and 9 bases from J, the junction kept 10 bases outside the gene matches. This CDR3 reads CASSSGQGSFEQFF. As DNA, the CDR3 is TGTGCCAGCAGTTCCGGACAGGGCAGTTTTGAGCAGTTCTTC.

This clone was seen a single time. The rearrangement joins TRBV27 to TRBJ2-5; 7 bases map to TRBD2. CDR1 and CDR2 (germline): MNHEY, SMNVEV (reference sequence). The CDR3 runs 14 residues. J was trimmed by 5 bases and V by 5 bases; bases with no gene match: 8. CDR3 bases: TGTGCCAGCAGTCCAGCGGGGACGGTGGAGACCCAGTACTTC. Protein: CASSPAGTVETQYF.

The gene calls are TRBV6-1 and TRBJ2-7, with D maybe TRBD2 (6 bases). Germline loops: CDR1 MNHNS, CDR2 SASEGT. The length of the CDR3 is 13 residues. Trimming cost V 6 bases and J 3 bases, with 12 bases left between them. CDR3 nucleotides: TGTGCCAGCAGGAGCGGGCTTAACTACGAGCAGTACTTC. As protein: CASRSGLNYEQYF.

The chain recombines TRBV9 with TRBJ2-2; 14 nucleotides line up with TRBD2. The trim removed 4 bases at V and 4 bases at J, leaving 3 bases unmatched. The CDR3 is 16 amino acids. Germline-derived CDR1 and CDR2 are SGDLS and YYNGEE. CDR3 region: CASSTTSGRATGELFF. The CDR3 nucleotides are TGTGCCAGCAGCACGACTAGCGGGAGGGCCACCGGGGAGCTGTTTTTT.

This clone has a single count. The V call is TRBV19, the J call TRBJ1-2; 9 bases agree with TRBD1. This CDR3 has 13 residues. Germline-derived CDR1 and CDR2 are LNHDA and SQIVND (reference sequence). J gave up 5 bases and V 7 bases, and 5 bases lay outside the gene matches. The CDR3 region is CASTRDRVYGYTF. The DNA of the CDR3 is TGTGCCAGTACCAGGGACAGGGTATATGGCTACACCTTC.

The chain recombines TRBV4-1 with TRBJ2-3, with 13 bases identical to TRBD2. Germline assignment: CDR1 MGHRA and CDR2 YSYEKL. V gave up 3 bases and J gave up 2 bases; unmatched junction bases: 14. The CDR3 is 20 amino acids. CDR3 residues: CASSQAGLAGVLIATDTQYF. The CDR3 nucleotides are TGCGCCAGCAGCCAGGCCGGACTAGCGGGAGTTCTTATCGCCACAGATACGCAGTATTTT.

The chain uses TRBV5-1 and TRBJ1-6; D perhaps matches TRBD1 (6 bases). The V and J ends lost 0 bases and 6 bases respectively, with 10 bases between them. The CDR3 has 15 amino acids. CDR1 is SGHRS, CDR2 YFSETQ, per germline. DNA of the CDR3: TGCGCCAGCAGCTTGGGGGGGACAACTAATTCACCCCTCCACTTT. Translated, it gives CASSLGGTTNSPLHF.

The V and J genes are TRBV5-6 and TRBJ1-2; 8 nucleotides agree with TRBD1. CDR1 and CDR2 from the germline V gene are SGHDT and YYEEEE. V lost 0 bases and J lost 2; bases outside the gene matches: 9. The CDR3 extends over 17 amino acids. CDR3 loop: CASSLGIWTGLNYGYTF. Here the CDR3 DNA reads TGTGCCAGCAGCTTGGGCATTTGGACAGGGTTGAACTATGGCTACACCTTC.

The chain links TRBV7-6 to TRBJ1-2; the match to TRBD1 covers 7 bases. Germline assignment: CDR1 SGHVS and CDR2 FNYEAQ. J lost 7 bases, V lost 1 base, and 15 bases had no gene match. The CDR3 extends over 17 amino acids. CDR3 amino acids: CASSLEGGTDKWGGYTF. DNA of the CDR3: TGTGCCAGCAGCTTAGAGGGTGGGACAGACAAGTGGGGTGGCTACACCTTC.

The chain joins TRBV25-1 to TRBJ2-5, with D possibly TRBD2 on 6 matching bases. Germline lookup yields CDR1 MGHDK and CDR2 SYGVNS. V was cut by 4 bases and J by 2 bases, with 14 bases left in between. The CDR3 is 15 residues long. CDR3 residues: CASSVTGTAQETQYF. Written as DNA, the CDR3 is TGTGCCAGCAGTGTAACCGGGACTGCACAAGAGACCCAGTACTTC.

The chain recombines TRBV19 with TRBJ1-2, with D maybe TRBD1 (6 bases). The CDR3 extends over 13 amino acids. Trimming pared 3 bases from V and 5 bases from J, leaving 10 bases between. Germline values: CDR1 LNHDA, CDR2 SQIVND (reference sequence). Here the CDR3 reads CASSIRGSYGYTF. The CDR3 DNA sequence: TGTGCCAGTAGTATCAGGGGTAGTTATGGCTACACCTTC.

This chain uses TRBV10-2 with TRBJ2-2, with TRBD2 matching over 8 bases. This CDR3 has 15 residues. In germline, CDR1 is WSHSY, CDR2 SAAADI. The junction had 7 bases not matched to a gene; V was cut back by 4 bases and J by 6 bases. CDR3: CASSGGLGGPGELFF. CDR3 bases: TGCGCCAGCAGTGGGGGACTAGGCGGTCCCGGGGAGCTGTTTTTT.

This clone appeared once. This chain uses TRBV30 with TRBJ2-2, with D possibly being TRBD1 (5 bases). CDR1 GTSNPN and CDR2 SVGIG come from the germline V gene (reference sequence). This CDR3 is 14 amino acids long. Deletions cut 3 bases from V and 0 bases from J, with 8 bases between. The CDR3 region is CAWRETANTGELFF. CDR3 DNA sequence: TGTGCCTGGAGAGAGACAGCGAACACCGGGGAGCTGTTTTTT. The whole variable domain, remainder taken from reference TRBV30 and TRBJ2-2, is SQTIHQWPATLVQPVGSPLSLECTVEGTSNPNLYWYRQAAGRGLQLLFYSVGIGQISSEVPQNLSASRPQDRQFILSSKKLLLSDSGFYLCAWRETANTGELFFGEGSRLTVL.

The CDR3, as DNA: TGTGCCAGCAGCAAACCGGGACAGGGAGTTGAAAAACTGTTTTTT. As protein: CASSKPGQGVEKLFF. The V gene is TRBV7-9, the J gene TRBJ1-4, with 9 bases aligning to TRBD1. V lost 5 bases to trimming and J lost 7 bases; unmatched junction nucleotides: 8. Germline CDR1 is SEHNR and CDR2 is FQNEAQ (reference sequence). The CDR3 has 15 amino acids.

The chain uses TRBV5-4 and TRBJ1-6; maybe TRBD1 (6 bases). Germline V gene data show CDR1 as SGHNT and CDR2 as YYREEE (reference sequence). The CDR3 covers 14 residues. The ends were cut back, 0 bases at V and 10 bases at J, with 11 bases in the middle. The CDR3 bases are TGTGCCAGCAGCTTGGCAGGGGTAGGGTCACCCCTCCACTTT. Its protein is CASSLAGVGSPLHF.

The chain uses TRBV6-5 and TRBJ1-2; 7 bases fit TRBD1. V dropped 0 bases and J dropped 4; count of bases not matched to a gene: 2. CDR1 and CDR2 (germline): MNHEY, SVGAGI. The CDR3 covers 14 residues. The CDR3 nucleotides read TGTGCCAGCAGTTACTCGACAGGGACCTATGGCTACACCTTC. Translating gives CASSYSTGTYGYTF.

This chain joins TRBV4-1 and TRBJ2-3; D is possibly TRBD1 (6 bases). Between the trimmed V and J ends, which lost 3 bases and 0 bases, there was a span of 7 bases. CDR3 size: 14 residues. Germline CDR1 MGHRA, CDR2 YSYEKL. The CDR3 loop reads CASSHRGSTDTQYF. CDR3 DNA: TGCGCCAGCAGCCACAGGGGAAGCACAGATACGCAGTATTTT.

The V and J genes are TRBV5-6 and TRBJ2-7; 7 positions agree with TRBD2. The ends lost 7 bases at V and 6 bases at J; junction bases unmatched: 10. The CDR3 contains 13 residues. Germline CDR1 SGHDT, CDR2 YYEEEE. This CDR3 reads CASAVWGGSEQYF. DNA of the CDR3: TGTGCCAGCGCCGTCTGGGGAGGGAGCGAGCAGTACTTC. Drawing the rest from reference TRBV5-6 and TRBJ2-7, the complete variable domain is DAGVTQSPTHLIKTRGQQVTLRCSPKSGHDTVSWYQQALGQGPQFIFQYYEEEERQRGNFPDRFSGHQFPNYSSELNVNALLLGDSALYLCASAVWGGSEQYFGPGTRLTVT.

The table lists this clone with a few counts. The chain is built from TRBV25-1 and TRBJ1-2, with TRBD1 matching 9 bases. V was clipped by 4 bases and J by 10 bases; unmatched bases: 10. The CDR3 is 14 residues long. Per germline, CDR1 MGHDK and CDR2 SYGVNS. The CDR3 here is CASSGSNRGLVYTF. The CDR3 DNA follows: TGTGCCAGCAGTGGATCAAACAGGGGGCTAGTCTACACCTTC.